The 32 T cell receptor beta chains presented below share a single source sample, sequenced in a study of T cell responses to AZD1222 COVID-19 vaccine. TCRdb keeps only in-frame clones here, not all; method: immunoSEQ multiplex PCR. The data contain 160,000 or so clones, less than 90% of them singletons. Sequenced here: peripheral blood, sampled on day 0 of AZD1222 vaccination. These receptors all stem from an adult in good health.

This chain connects TRBV5-1 to TRBJ2-2, with D possibly being TRBD2 (5 bases). The CDR3 has 15 residues. Deletions cut 8 bases from V and 5 bases from J, with 19 bases between. Looked up from germline, CDR1 is SGHRS and CDR2 is YFSETQ. The CDR3 coding sequence is TGCGCCAGAGGAGAAGAGGGCGAGGCAACCGGGGAGCTGTTTTTT. It is translated as CARGEEGEATGELFF.

The V gene is TRBV9, the J gene TRBJ2-5; 14 bases agree with TRBD2. The CDR3 sequence is 17 residues long. Germline V lookup: CDR1 SGDLS, CDR2 YYNGEE. The V segment lost 0 bases and the J segment 5 bases; nucleotides outside the gene matches: 6. In DNA form, the CDR3 reads TGTGCCAGCAGCGTAGGACTAGCGGGGGGGGCCCGTGAGACCCAGTACTTC. Protein: CASSVGLAGGARETQYF.

The CDR3 nucleotides are TGTGCCAGCACCTTGGGGGGGGAATATGGCTACACCTTC. Translation: CASTLGGEYGYTF. The V and J genes are TRBV12-3 or TRBV12-4 and TRBJ1-2; a weak D match, TRBD1 (5 bases). The CDR3 sequence is 13 residues long. Trimming took off 7 bases at V and 5 bases at J, with 14 bases between the two ends.

This clone came up a few times. The sample contains more than one DNA sequence encoding this CDR3. The rearrangement links TRBV4-3 to TRBJ2-3; D gene ambiguous. Per germline, CDR1 LGHNA and CDR2 YSLEER. Trimming left V 1 base short and J 1 base short, with 6 bases between. The CDR3 sequence is 14 residues long. The CDR3 nucleotides read TGCGCCAGCAGCCAAGGGGTCGGCACAGATACGCAGTATTTT. This sequence encodes CASSQGVGTDTQYF.

This chain joins TRBV6-5 and TRBJ2-3, with D perhaps TRBD2 (6 bases). The germline CDR1 and CDR2 sequences are MNHEY and SVGAGI. Trimming took 11 bases from V and 0 from J, leaving 15 bases between them. This CDR3 comprises 14 residues. CDR3 nucleotides: TGTGCCTGCATCCTCGGGGGTAGCACAGATACGCAGTATTTT. Translated, it gives CACILGGSTDTQYF.

The chain joins TRBV2 to TRBJ1-4, with D tentatively TRBD1 (5 bases). CDR1 is SNHLY and CDR2 is FYNNEI in the germline V gene. CDR3 length: 15 residues. V shed 3 bases and J shed 7 bases, with 15 bases lying between them. DNA of the CDR3: TGTGCCAGCAGTGAGGAACAGGCGAAGGGTGAAAAACTGTTTTTT. It encodes CASSEEQAKGEKLFF.

This chain uses TRBV9 with TRBJ1-2; 12 bases line up with TRBD1. J was trimmed by 7 bases and V by 0 bases; bases with no gene match: 7. Germline CDR1 and CDR2: SGDLS and YYNGEE. CDR3 size: 16 residues. The CDR3 protein is CASSVDIGTGGVGYTF. The CDR3 nucleotides read TGTGCCAGCAGCGTAGATATAGGGACAGGGGGCGTTGGCTACACCTTC.

The chain carries TRBV11-2 and TRBJ2-7, with 11 bases matching TRBD2. CDR1 SGHAT and CDR2 FQNNGV come from the germline V gene. CDR3 length equals 17 residues. Trimming took 4 bases from V and 3 from J; bases not matched to a gene: 11. The CDR3 DNA is TGTGCCAGCAGCTCACATGGGGGACTAGCGGAGGTCTACGAGCAGTACTTC. Translating gives CASSSHGGLAEVYEQYF.

The genes are TRBV6-5 and TRBJ1-2; D remains unclear. Germline lookup yields CDR1 MNHEY and CDR2 SVGAGI. Deletions cut 5 bases from V and 7 bases from J, with 8 bases between. There are 11 residues in the CDR3. The CDR3 spells CASSPPPGYTF. For the CDR3, the DNA is TGTGCCAGCAGTCCACCCCCTGGCTACACCTTC.

Regarding this clone: The same CDR3 is also encoded by other DNA sequences in this sample. The chain recombines TRBV5-1 with TRBJ1-5; tentatively, D is TRBD1 (6 bases). V lost 0 bases, J lost 4 bases, and 8 bases lay in between. This CDR3 region has 14 residues. CDR1 and CDR2 (germline): SGHRS, YFSETQ. The CDR3 region has the DNA TGCGCCAGCAGCTTGGAGGGGGGGAATCAGCCCCAGCATTTT. It codes for CASSLEGGNQPQHF.

This clone showed up just a few times. Other DNA sequences of this sample code for an identical CDR3. The rearrangement joins TRBV18 to TRBJ2-2; D remains ambiguous. CDR1 is KGHSH and CDR2 is LQKENI in the germline V gene. The V end lost 0 bases, the J end lost 4 bases, and 6 bases lay between the germline ends. The CDR3 spans 14 residues. Written as DNA, the CDR3 is TGTGCCAGCTCACCACCAACAGTCACCGGGGAGCTGTTTTTT. Amino acid sequence: CASSPPTVTGELFF.

As DNA, the CDR3 is TGCAGTGCTAGTTCGACGAGCTCTGGGGCCAACGTCCTGACTTTC. This gives the protein CSASSTSSGANVLTF. This chain joins TRBV20-1 and TRBJ2-6, with unresolved D. This CDR3 has 15 residues. Germline assignment: CDR1 DFQATT and CDR2 SNEGSKA (reference sequence). The V end was cut by 3 bases, the J end by 0 bases, with 9 bases between.

Details on this clone: In the same sample, other DNA sequences code for this CDR3. The chain's CDR3 is CASSLDRVNTEAFF. The CDR3 coding sequence is TGCGCCAGCAGCTTGGACAGGGTGAACACTGAAGCTTTCTTT. V usage is TRBV5-1 and J usage is TRBJ1-1, with D perhaps matching TRBD1 (6 bases). V dropped 0 bases and J dropped 0 bases, with 6 bases sitting between them. CDR1 SGHRS and CDR2 YFSETQ come from the germline V gene. This CDR3 contains 14 residues.

V gene TRBV5-5 combines with J gene TRBJ2-5, with 10 bases fitting TRBD2. J was trimmed by 3 bases and V by 4 bases; bases with no gene match: 6. This CDR3 spans 15 amino acids. Germline CDR1 is SGHKS and CDR2 is YYEKEE (reference sequence). The DNA for the CDR3 is TGTGCCAGCAGCGGGTGGACTAGCGGTAAAGAGACCCAGTACTTC. This translates into CASSGWTSGKETQYF.

This chain links TRBV30 with TRBJ2-3; TRBD1 aligns across 7 bases. J lost 1 base, V lost 2 bases, and 3 bases had no gene match. The CDR3 runs to 14 residues. Germline lookup yields CDR1 GTSNPN and CDR2 SVGIG (reference sequence). The CDR3 region has the DNA TGTGCCTGGAGTACAGGGGTGGGCACAGATACGCAGTATTTT. Its protein product is CAWSTGVGTDTQYF.

This chain uses TRBV6-1 with TRBJ1-4; D is unclear. V gave up 3 bases and J gave up 16 bases, with 12 bases separating them. Looked up from germline, CDR1 is MNHNS and CDR2 is SASEGT. This CDR3 region has 11 residues. CDR3 residues: CASSEVPRRFF. The CDR3 DNA is TGTGCCAGCAGTGAGGTTCCGCGTCGGTTTTTT.

The genes are TRBV5-5 and TRBJ2-1; no reliable D call. Germline values: CDR1 SGHKS, CDR2 YYEKEE (reference sequence). The CDR3 sequence is 12 residues long. Trimming shortened V by 3 bases and J by 10 bases, and 11 bases separated the two germline ends. CDR3 residues: CASSSPLGEQFF. Here the CDR3 DNA reads TGTGCCAGCAGCTCCCCCTTGGGGGAGCAGTTCTTC. The full variable domain, its missing parts supplied by reference TRBV5-5 and TRBJ2-1, is DAGVTQSPTHLIKTRGQQVTLRCSPISGHKSVSWYQQVLGQGPQFIFQYYEKEERGRGNFPDRFSARQFPNYSSELNVNALLLGDSALYLCASSSPLGEQFFGPGTRLTVL.

The chain recombines TRBV27 with TRBJ1-3, with D perhaps TRBD1 (5 bases). Germline V gene sequence: CDR1 MNHEY, CDR2 SMNVEV (reference sequence). The CDR3 contains 16 residues. The V gene lost 0 bases and the J gene lost 2 bases, with 11 bases spanning the gap. In DNA form, the CDR3 reads TGTGCCAGCAGTTTATCCGGGGGGTATCCTGGAAACACCATATATTTT. This codes for CASSLSGGYPGNTIYF.

J is TRBJ2-7 and V is TRBV4-2, with 7 bases lining up with TRBD1. CDR1 LGHNA and CDR2 YNFKEQ come from the germline V gene. The CDR3 runs to 14 residues. V shed 1 base and J 3 bases; nucleotides not matched to a gene: 3. The CDR3 spells CASSQGDRDYEQYF. CDR3 bases: TGTGCCAGCAGCCAAGGAGACAGGGACTACGAGCAGTACTTC.

This clone occurred once. A read error may account for a junction end that differs from germline. V gene TRBV15 combines with J gene TRBJ2-1; tentative D call: TRBD2 (6 bases). The CDR3 has 16 amino acids. Germline V gene data show CDR1 as LNHNV and CDR2 as YYDKDF (reference sequence). The chain's CDR3 is CATSRDGGSSYSEQFF. For the CDR3, the DNA is TGTGCCACCAGCAGAGACGGAGGGTCAAGCTACAGTGAGCAGTTCTTC.

J is TRBJ2-2 and V is TRBV11-2, with D possibly matching TRBD1 (5 bases). The CDR3 runs 14 residues. The germline V gene has CDR1 SGHAT and CDR2 FQNNGV. V was clipped by 3 bases and J by 4 bases, with 9 bases between them. The CDR3 region is CASSLYRTTGELFF. For the CDR3, the DNA is TGTGCCAGCAGCTTGTACAGGACCACCGGGGAGCTGTTTTTT.

The J gene is TRBJ2-7, the V gene TRBV3-1 (or the pseudogene TRBV3-2); D is unclear. Germline V lookup: CDR1 LGHDT, CDR2 YNNKEL (reference sequence). The ends were cut back, 0 bases at V and 2 bases at J, with 11 bases in the middle. The length of the CDR3 is 15 residues. CDR3: CASSQEVQQTYEQYF. In DNA, the CDR3 is TGTGCCAGCAGCCAAGAAGTCCAGCAGACCTACGAGCAGTACTTC.

The CDR3 region is CASTTGSYGYTF. As DNA, the CDR3 is TGTGCCAGCACGACCGGCAGTTATGGCTACACCTTC. The rearrangement links TRBV6-5 to TRBJ1-2, with unresolved D. Deletions cut 7 bases from V and 5 bases from J, with 11 bases between. Germline loops: CDR1 MNHEY, CDR2 SVGAGI. The CDR3 is made up of 12 amino acids.

V usage is TRBV3-1 (or the pseudogene TRBV3-2) and J usage is TRBJ1-2; tentative D call: TRBD1 (5 bases). Trimming took off 1 base at V and 3 bases at J, with 12 bases between the two ends. The CDR3 has 15 amino acids. CDR1 is LGHDT and CDR2 is YNNKEL in the germline V gene (reference sequence). CDR3 protein: CASSQGGRGDYGYTF. The DNA of the CDR3 is TGTGCCAGCAGCCAAGGTGGGAGGGGCGACTATGGCTACACCTTC.

The chain carries TRBV3-1 (or the pseudogene TRBV3-2) and TRBJ1-2, with D possibly being TRBD1 (5 bases). Trimming cost V 0 bases and J 8 bases, with 16 bases left between them. Germline V lookup: CDR1 LGHDT, CDR2 YNNKEL (reference sequence). The CDR3 has 15 residues. This CDR3 reads CASSQDHRTGAGYTF. The CDR3 bases are TGTGCCAGCAGCCAAGATCACAGAACCGGGGCGGGCTACACCTTC.

The chain recombines TRBV5-1 with TRBJ2-1; TRBD2 aligns across 13 bases. J lost 10 bases, V lost 2 bases, and 6 bases had no gene match. CDR1 and CDR2 (germline): SGHRS, YFSETQ. The length of the CDR3 is 15 residues. The CDR3 nucleotides read TGCGCCAGCAGCTTAGGGACTAGCGGGACGGGGGAGCAGTTCTTC. Residues: CASSLGTSGTGEQFF.

This chain uses TRBV5-6 with TRBJ2-1; 13 bases line up with TRBD2. The V gene's germline CDR1 is SGHDT and CDR2 YYEEEE. After removal of 3 bases from V and 8 bases from J, the junction contained 14 bases not matched to a gene. This CDR3 is 18 amino acids long. CDR3 protein: CASSSRTSGSKTVHEQFF. Here the CDR3 DNA reads TGTGCCAGCAGCTCCCGGACTAGCGGGAGTAAAACTGTCCATGAGCAGTTCTTC.

The chain carries TRBV30 and TRBJ1-2; D gene uncertain. Trimming removed 3 bases from V and 3 bases from J, with 14 bases in between. The CDR3 totals 14 residues. The germline CDR1 and CDR2 sequences are GTSNPN and SVGIG (reference sequence). The CDR3 sequence: CAWSRVLADYGYTF. The CDR3 nucleotides are TGTGCCTGGAGCCGGGTGTTGGCCGACTATGGCTACACCTTC.

This chain links TRBV30 with TRBJ1-6; D remains unclear. Trimming removed 1 base from V and 7 bases from J, with 14 bases in between. The CDR3 runs to 15 residues. The V gene's germline CDR1 is GTSNPN and CDR2 SVGIG (reference sequence). The CDR3 DNA reads TGTGCCTGGAGTGGACCCCTCTGGGGAAATTCACCCCTCCACTTT. The encoded protein is CAWSGPLWGNSPLHF. Drawing the rest from reference TRBV30 and TRBJ1-6, the complete variable domain is SQTIHQWPATLVQPVGSPLSLECTVEGTSNPNLYWYRQAAGRGLQLLFYSVGIGQISSEVPQNLSASRPQDRQFILSSKKLLLSDSGFYLCAWSGPLWGNSPLHFGNGTRLTVT.

This chain uses TRBV12-3 or TRBV12-4 with TRBJ2-1; 8 bases match TRBD2. This CDR3 region has 13 residues. Trimming cost V 8 bases and J 9 bases; bases outside gene matches: 9. CDR3 region: CASLGRASGEQFF. The CDR3 DNA reads as TGTGCCAGCCTCGGGAGGGCCTCCGGTGAGCAGTTCTTC.

In its sample, this clone was seen once. The chain employs TRBV3-1 (or the pseudogene TRBV3-2) and TRBJ2-1, with TRBD2 identical over 12 bases. The germline gives CDR1 LGHDT, CDR2 YNNKEL (reference sequence). The CDR3 is 18 amino acids. V lost 0 bases and J lost 4; bases outside the gene matches: 7. CDR3 residues: CASSQEGLAGGAYNEQFF. The CDR3 nucleotides are TGTGCCAGCAGCCAAGAGGGGCTAGCGGGAGGGGCGTACAATGAGCAGTTCTTC.

This rearrangement joins TRBV21-1 to TRBJ1-2. TRBV21-1 is noted as a pseudogene. CDR3 length: 15 residues. CDR3 sequence (DNA): TGTGCCAGCAGCAAAGCCATGTCTACCGACTATGGCTACACCTTC. Translating it yields CASSKAMSTDYGYTF.